Below are 8 T cell receptor beta chains sequenced from a single sample in a study of Graves' ophthalmopathy and Graves' hyperthyroidism. The study amplified TCR beta CDR3 regions using RNA transcripts. An opening RT-PCR round employed HTBI primers and preceded a second-round multiplex PCR. One entry per CDR3 protein, called by TCRdb with MiXCR from the multiplex PCR reads. Among some 750,000 distinct CDR3 sequences, 40% were seen once, and the ten largest hold approximately 43%. Specimen: peripheral blood. The receptors originated from an adult man with Graves' ophthalmopathy.

Worth noting for this clonotype: A much larger clone lies one base from this, so it may be a read error. V usage is TRBV7-9 and J usage is TRBJ1-4; D not certain. The germline V and J ends were trimmed by 2 bases and 8 bases, with 9 bases remaining between them. There are 13 residues in the CDR3. Looked up from germline, CDR1 is SEHNR and CDR2 is FQNEAQ (reference sequence). The CDR3 reads CASSLIGLEKLFF. CDR3 coding DNA: TGTGCCAGCAGCTTAATAGGTTTGGAAAAACTGTTTTTT.

This clonotype occurred many times. This sequence joins TRBV7-9 and TRBJ2-7; no definite D call. The germline V gene has CDR1 SEHNR and CDR2 FQNEAQ (reference sequence). The V end lost 2 bases, the J end lost 4 bases, and 6 bases lay between the germline ends. The CDR3 covers 12 residues. The CDR3 DNA is TGTGCCAGCAGCTTAACCGATTACGAGCAGTACTTC. It translates to CASSLTDYEQYF.

A few counts support this clonotype. This could be a read error, since a much larger clone is one nucleotide away. The CDR3 nucleotides are TGTGCCAGCAGCTTGGACAGGGTGGCCGAAAAACTGTTTTTT. This gives the protein CASSLDRVAEKLFF. The chain combines TRBV7-2 with TRBJ1-4; 8 bases fit TRBD1. V gave up 3 bases and J gave up 8 bases; unmatched junction bases: 5. Looked up from germline, CDR1 is SGHTA and CDR2 is FQGNSA. The CDR3 is 14 amino acids.

In its sample, this clonotype was seen many times. The gene calls are TRBV10-3 and TRBJ1-1, with 8 bases identical to TRBD1. CDR1 is ENHRY and CDR2 is SYGVKD in the germline V gene. The V gene end was trimmed by 6 bases and the J gene end by 5 bases; junction bases not matched to a gene: 5. CDR3 length: 13 residues. This CDR3 is CAIRTGGRTEAFF. CDR3 sequence (DNA): TGTGCCATCAGAACAGGGGGGCGGACTGAAGCTTTCTTT.

The chain carries TRBV12-3 or TRBV12-4 and TRBJ2-5; D is ambiguous. There are 15 residues in the CDR3. V lost 0 bases and J lost 4, with 12 bases in between. In DNA, the CDR3 is TGTGCCAGCAGTTTAGCTCAGGAACATGGAGAGACCCAGTACTTC. It translates to CASSLAQEHGETQYF.

Turning to this clonotype: Since a much larger clone is just one base distant, this may be a read error. This rearrangement joins TRBV20-1 to TRBJ1-1; a weak D match, TRBD1 (5 bases). Germline-derived CDR1 and CDR2 are DFQATT and SNEGSKA (reference sequence). The CDR3 extends over 13 amino acids. CDR3 sequence (DNA): TGCAGTGCTAGGGCAGGGTCGAACGCTGAAGCTTTCTTT. Translating gives CSARAGSNAEAFF.

This clonotype was seen a few times. V gene TRBV4-1 combines with J gene TRBJ2-7; TRBD2 agrees at 10 bases. Germline V gives CDR1 MGHRA, CDR2 YSYEKL. The V segment lost 3 bases and the J segment 7 bases; nucleotides outside the gene matches: 9. The CDR3 has 15 residues. This chain's CDR3 is CASSQRLAGVLEQYF. The CDR3 DNA sequence: TGCGCCAGCAGCCAGCGACTAGCGGGTGTTCTGGAGCAGTACTTC.

The rearrangement joins TRBV5-4 to TRBJ2-5; 7 positions match TRBD1. The CDR3 has 14 amino acids. The junction had 8 bases not matched to a gene; V was cut back by 4 bases and J by 5 bases. The germline V gene has CDR1 SGHNT and CDR2 YYREEE (reference sequence). CDR3 residues: CASSGTGDLETQYF. The CDR3 nucleotides read TGTGCCAGCAGCGGAACAGGGGATCTGGAGACCCAGTACTTC.